Below are 20 T cell receptor beta chains sequenced from a single sample in a study of CD8+ T cells in alopecia areata (dated by TCRdb to 2016 to 2019). Libraries were prepared through the immunoSEQ multiplex PCR assay. For TCR sequencing, RNA was extracted from every sample and reverse transcribed into cDNA to serve as template. TCRdb provides this immuneACCESS table in a form limited to in-frame rearrangements. Some clones are lacking; in checked studies, under half of them reflect an unresolved V gene, and why the rest are absent is not known. This sample has about 200,000 clones in its table, and over 45% of those were observed once. Jointly, the top ten make up about 5.1% of the sample. The meaning of the sample's time point label: 20 to 30 weeks on oral tofacitinib. The sample's treatment or condition label, in plain terms: oral pan-JAK inhibitor, 5-10 mg twice daily. The specimen was CD4+ T cells sorted from blood, collected at week 24, from a patient treated with tofacitinib. These receptors all stem from a human donor with alopecia areata.

The chain has TRBV5-1 and TRBJ1-1; perhaps TRBD1 as D (5 bases). Trimming left V 5 bases short and J 1 base short, with 12 bases between. CDR3 length equals 14 residues. Germline lookup yields CDR1 SGHRS and CDR2 YFSETQ. The CDR3 bases are TGCGCCAGCAGAAGGGACGCCCAGAACACTGAAGCTTTCTTT. It encodes CASRRDAQNTEAFF.

The gene calls are TRBV6-1 and TRBJ2-7; the match to TRBD1 covers 7 bases. The CDR3 length is 14 residues. V lost 1 base and J lost 3; bases outside the gene matches: 3. In germline, CDR1 is MNHNS, CDR2 SASEGT. The CDR3 nucleotides read TGTGCCAGCAGTGAAGGGGGACAGCTCTACGAGCAGTACTTC. It encodes CASSEGGQLYEQYF.

The rearrangement uses TRBV29-1 and TRBJ1-1, with TRBD1 matching over 8 bases. J lost 5 bases, V lost 6 bases, and 8 bases had no gene match. The CDR3 consists of 13 residues. Germline V gene data show CDR1 as SQVTM and CDR2 as ANQGSEA. CDR3 residues: CSVREDRVTEAFF. CDR3 nucleotide sequence: TGCAGCGTACGTGAGGACAGGGTGACTGAAGCTTTCTTT.

The rearrangement links TRBV2 to TRBJ2-2, with TRBD1 identical over 7 bases. With V trimmed by 8 bases and J by 1 base, 4 bases remained unmatched. Germline V CDR1 and CDR2: SNHLY, FYNNEI. The CDR3 extends over 14 amino acids. CDR3 sequence reads: CASGGQLNTGELFF. DNA of the CDR3: TGTGCCAGCGGGGGACAGCTGAACACCGGGGAGCTGTTTTTT.

The gene calls are TRBV5-6 and TRBJ2-3; D tentatively fits TRBD1 or TRBD2 (5 bases each). The CDR3 has 15 residues. V was cut by 2 bases and J by 2 bases, with 12 bases left in between. Germline V gene sequence: CDR1 SGHDT, CDR2 YYEEEE. The CDR3 loop is CASSFLAGTTDTQYF. The CDR3 nucleotides are TGTGCCAGCAGCTTTCTGGCCGGGACCACAGATACGCAGTATTTT.

The gene calls are TRBV29-1 and TRBJ1-1; the D gene is possibly TRBD1 (6 bases). This CDR3 is built from 13 residues. Germline V gene sequence: CDR1 SQVTM, CDR2 ANQGSEA. Trimming removed 7 bases at V and 2 bases at J, with 14 bases between. CDR3 amino acids: CSASLQGNTEAFF. CDR3 nucleotide sequence: TGCAGCGCCTCCCTACAGGGAAACACTGAAGCTTTCTTT.

The genes are TRBV27 and TRBJ2-5; 12 nucleotides agree with TRBD2. Unmatched junction bases numbered 17, after V lost 5 bases and J lost 4 bases. The germline V gene has CDR1 MNHEY and CDR2 SMNVEV (reference sequence). CDR3 length: 19 amino acids. The CDR3 nucleotides are TGTGCCAGCAGTCCAACAGCCCTCCGAGGGACTAGCGGGCCAGAGACCCAGTACTTC. Amino acid sequence: CASSPTALRGTSGPETQYF.

The chain carries TRBV7-9 and TRBJ1-4; D gene ambiguous. Trimming pared 5 bases from V and 7 bases from J, leaving 17 bases between. This CDR3 comprises 15 residues. The V gene's germline CDR1 is SEHNR and CDR2 FQNEAQ (reference sequence). The CDR3: CASSPRQGLREKLFF. The CDR3 DNA reads TGTGCCAGCAGCCCTCGACAAGGGTTGCGTGAAAAACTGTTTTTT.

The chain has TRBV4-1 and TRBJ2-5; TRBD2 is a possible D gene (6 bases). Germline lookup yields CDR1 MGHRA and CDR2 YSYEKL. This CDR3 region has 16 residues. V lost 4 bases and J lost 5, with 20 bases in between. In nucleotides, the CDR3 is TGCGCCAGCAGCCTTACACGGGGAGGACGTGGTGAGACCCAGTACTTC. Encoded protein: CASSLTRGGRGETQYF.

The V call is TRBV6-5, the J call TRBJ2-1, with 12 bases that match TRBD2. CDR3 length: 16 residues. The J segment lost 0 bases and the V segment lost 4 bases, leaving 1 base of the junction unmatched. Germline V gives CDR1 MNHEY, CDR2 SVGAGI. CDR3 nucleotides: TGTGCCAGCAGTTGGACTAGCGGGATCTCCTACAATGAGCAGTTCTTC. Its protein is CASSWTSGISYNEQFF.

This clone was counted a few times. The V gene is TRBV7-9, the J gene TRBJ1-4; 7 bases line up with TRBD1. With 1 base clipped from V and 5 bases from J, the junction kept 4 bases outside the gene matches. Germline V CDR1 and CDR2: SEHNR, FQNEAQ (reference sequence). This CDR3 spans 15 amino acids. The CDR3 sequence is CASSLGGQMNEKLFF. The CDR3 DNA reads as TGTGCCAGCAGCTTAGGGGGACAGATGAATGAAAAACTGTTTTTT.

This rearrangement joins TRBV7-9 to TRBJ1-5; 8 nucleotides line up with TRBD1. Per germline, CDR1 SEHNR and CDR2 FQNEAQ (reference sequence). V was pared by 5 bases and J by 7 bases, with 4 bases of the junction left unmatched. The CDR3 totals 13 residues. CDR3 nucleotide sequence: TGTGCCAGCAGCCTACAGGGGGGACAGCCCCAGCATTTT. Translating gives CASSLQGGQPQHF.

This clone was detected only a few times. J is TRBJ1-1 and V is TRBV30, with D possibly TRBD1 on 5 matching bases. The germline CDR1 and CDR2 sequences are GTSNPN and SVGIG (reference sequence). V gave up 0 bases and J gave up 2 bases, with 10 bases separating them. The CDR3 is made up of 14 amino acids. The CDR3 DNA follows: TGTGCCTGGAGTGTATTAGGGGAAAACACTGAAGCTTTCTTT. Residues: CAWSVLGENTEAFF.

The table lists this clone with a few counts. The chain couples TRBV2 to TRBJ1-2; 10 nucleotides align to TRBD1. The junction had 3 bases not matched to a gene; V was cut back by 5 bases and J by 3 bases. The CDR3 loop spans 14 amino acids. Germline V gene data show CDR1 as SNHLY and CDR2 as FYNNEI. The CDR3 nucleotides are TGTGCCAGCAGTCCCGGGACAGGGGACTATGGCTACACCTTC. Amino acid sequence: CASSPGTGDYGYTF.

The J gene is TRBJ1-1, the V gene TRBV2; unclear D gene. Looked up from germline, CDR1 is SNHLY and CDR2 is FYNNEI. CDR3 length equals 13 residues. The V end was cut by 6 bases, the J end by 4 bases, with 12 bases between. CDR3 protein: CASRPERSTEAFF. CDR3 DNA: TGTGCCAGCAGACCCGAAAGGAGCACTGAAGCTTTCTTT. Supplemented by reference TRBV2 and TRBJ1-1, the full variable domain reads EPEVTQTPSHQVTQMGQEVILRCVPISNHLYFYWYRQILGQKVEFLVSFYNNEISEKSEIFDDQFSVERPDGSNFTLKIRSTKLEDSAMYFCASRPERSTEAFFGQGTRLTVV.

The genes are TRBV7-9 and TRBJ1-2; D remains unclear. The germline V and J ends were trimmed by 0 bases and 8 bases, with 10 bases remaining between them. The CDR3 consists of 13 residues. CDR1 SEHNR and CDR2 FQNEAQ come from the germline V gene (reference sequence). The CDR3, as DNA: TGTGCCAGCAGCTTAGCGGCGGAGGGAGGCTACACCTTC. Translation gives CASSLAAEGGYTF.

This chain links TRBV29-1 with TRBJ2-3; no clear D. Between the trimmed V and J ends, which lost 4 bases and 1 base, there was a span of 6 bases. Germline values: CDR1 SQVTM, CDR2 ANQGSEA. This CDR3 is built from 12 residues. The CDR3 protein is CSVVLGTDTQYF. CDR3 bases: TGCAGCGTTGTGCTAGGCACAGATACGCAGTATTTT.

V usage is TRBV9 and J usage is TRBJ2-3, with TRBD2 identical over 10 bases. The CDR3 is made up of 16 amino acids. The J segment lost 0 bases and the V segment lost 0 bases, leaving 1 base of the junction unmatched. Germline V lookup: CDR1 SGDLS, CDR2 YYNGEE. The CDR3 here is CASSVASGGSTDTQYF. The CDR3 region has the DNA TGTGCCAGCAGCGTAGCTAGCGGGGGTAGCACAGATACGCAGTATTTT.

The chain joins TRBV9 to TRBJ1-1, with D possibly matching TRBD1 (5 bases). V dropped 0 bases and J dropped 1 base, with 10 bases sitting between them. Germline loops: CDR1 SGDLS, CDR2 YYNGEE. The CDR3 spans 15 residues. Here the CDR3 DNA reads TGTGCCAGCAGCGTAGCGGACACCAGGAACACTGAAGCTTTCTTT. As protein: CASSVADTRNTEAFF.

V is TRBV9 and J is TRBJ2-1, with TRBD1 matching 9 bases. The CDR3 length is 14 residues. Germline V gene sequence: CDR1 SGDLS, CDR2 YYNGEE. The V segment lost 3 bases and the J segment 12 bases; nucleotides outside the gene matches: 10. The CDR3 DNA is TGTGCCAGCAGCGGTTCGGGACAGGGCTATGTGCAGTTCTTC. It is translated as CASSGSGQGYVQFF.